These 29 T cell receptor beta chains originate from one sample sequenced in a study of cytomegalovirus exposure and HLA in healthy donors (dated by TCRdb to 2016 to 2017). Libraries came from the immunoSEQ multiplex PCR assay. The multiplex PCR relied on a mix of 60 forward primers for TCR Vbeta segments and 13 reverse primers for TCR Jbeta segments. TCRdb limited this immuneACCESS table to in-frame rearrangements with V and J called. A share of clones is missing; checked studies link under half to unresolved V genes, and the rest is unexplained. The sample profile shows 150,000 to 200,000 clones; around 68% of them were found once. 2.5% to 3.5% of the sample rests with the top ten. What was sequenced was PBMCs. These receptors were collected from a man aged 40-49 years in good health and CMV-seronegative.

The CDR3 reads CASSHGLGGDTQYF. Written as DNA, the CDR3 is TGTGCCAGCAGCCATGGACTAGGCGGAGATACGCAGTATTTT. This chain connects TRBV4-2 to TRBJ2-3, with 7 bases matching TRBD2. The CDR3 contains 14 residues. The J segment lost 5 bases and the V segment lost 3 bases, leaving 5 bases of the junction unmatched. Germline CDR1 reads LGHNA; CDR2 reads YNFKEQ.

The CDR3 loop is CAIRGTDQPQHF. The DNA for the CDR3 is TGTGCCATCAGAGGGACAGATCAGCCCCAGCATTTT. V gene TRBV10-3 combines with J gene TRBJ1-5; 7 nucleotides line up with TRBD1. This CDR3 region has 12 residues. Germline V gene lookup returns CDR1 ENHRY and CDR2 SYGVKD. The ends lost 6 bases at V and 5 bases at J; junction bases unmatched: 1.

The chain has TRBV25-1 and TRBJ2-1; tentative D call: TRBD1 (6 bases). The CDR3 loop spans 15 amino acids. Trimming removed 9 bases at V and 9 bases at J, with 24 bases between. CDR1 is MGHDK, CDR2 SYGVNS, per germline. This CDR3 reads CASSNPGHRHGEQFF. The CDR3 DNA is TGTGCCAGTTCCAACCCGGGACACCGGCATGGTGAGCAGTTCTTC.

The chain links TRBV4-1 to TRBJ1-2; no firm D call. V was shortened by 0 bases and J by 5 bases, with 10 bases between the two germline ends. Looked up from germline, CDR1 is MGHRA and CDR2 is YSYEKL. The CDR3 is 14 amino acids. The CDR3 nucleotides read TGCGCCAGCAGCCAAGAATTCACAAAGTATGGCTACACCTTC. Translated: CASSQEFTKYGYTF.

The rearrangement uses TRBV25-1 and TRBJ2-3; 8 bases line up with TRBD2. Germline trimming cut 7 bases from V and 5 bases from J; bases unmatched to any gene: 11. CDR3 length: 15 residues. Germline V gives CDR1 MGHDK, CDR2 SYGVNS. The CDR3 sequence: CASTPPGGPGDTQYF. As DNA, the CDR3 is TGTGCCAGCACCCCCCCGGGGGGGCCGGGAGATACGCAGTATTTT.

This clone was recorded a few times. This chain joins TRBV5-1 and TRBJ2-1; possibly TRBD2 for D (7 bases). The CDR3 extends over 16 amino acids. CDR1 and CDR2 from the germline V gene are SGHRS and YFSETQ. Between the trimmed V and J ends, which lost 0 bases and 6 bases, there was a span of 16 bases. Here the CDR3 DNA reads TGCGCCAGCAGCTTGGTAGGGGGGGGCTCGCTCAATGAGCAGTTCTTC. As protein: CASSLVGGGSLNEQFF.

The rearrangement links TRBV6-4 to TRBJ2-1, with a possible D match to TRBD2 (6 bases). Trimming cost V 5 bases and J 8 bases, with 19 bases left between them. The length of the CDR3 is 15 residues. Germline V gene lookup returns CDR1 MRHNA and CDR2 SNTAGT. CDR3 loop: CASSKDLGGYHEQFF. The CDR3 DNA reads TGTGCCAGCAGTAAAGACTTGGGGGGATATCATGAGCAGTTCTTC.

This clone was seen more than once but under ten times. The chain is built from TRBV2 and TRBJ1-5, with TRBD1 matching over 9 bases. CDR1 is SNHLY, CDR2 FYNNEI, per germline. J gave up 3 bases and V 3 bases, and 9 bases lay outside the gene matches. The CDR3 runs to 17 residues. The CDR3 DNA sequence: TGTGCCAGCAGTGACCTCCTACAGGGGGCTTTCAATCAGCCCCAGCATTTT. It translates to CASSDLLQGAFNQPQHF.

DNA for the CDR3: TGTGCCAGCAAAGGCGGGGTGAGCACAGATACGCAGTATTTT. Amino acids: CASKGGVSTDTQYF. This sequence joins TRBV5-4 and TRBJ2-3; tentative D call: TRBD2 (6 bases). V lost 6 bases and J lost 0, with 11 bases in between. The germline V gene has CDR1 SGHNT and CDR2 YYREEE (reference sequence). This CDR3 has 14 amino acids.

A few counts support this clone. V is TRBV27 and J is TRBJ2-5; D unclear. The CDR3 is 11 amino acids. V was cut by 4 bases and J by 7 bases, with 7 bases left in between. CDR1 is MNHEY and CDR2 is SMNVEV in the germline V gene (reference sequence). CDR3 in DNA: TGTGCCAGCAGTTCCCTCGGGACCCAGTACTTC. Its translation is CASSSLGTQYF.

This chain uses TRBV7-9 with TRBJ1-6; possible D gene TRBD1, 6 bases. This CDR3 region has 14 residues. The V end was cut by 5 bases, the J end by 9 bases, with 14 bases between. Per the germline V gene, CDR1 is SEHNR and CDR2 is FQNEAQ (reference sequence). CDR3: CASSPPGHLSPLHF. The DNA for the CDR3 is TGTGCCAGCAGCCCTCCGGGACACCTTTCACCCCTCCACTTT.

This sequence joins TRBV19 and TRBJ2-7, with D maybe TRBD1 (6 bases). V lost 5 bases to trimming and J lost 0 bases, with 8 bases between them. Germline V lookup: CDR1 LNHDA, CDR2 SQIVND (reference sequence). The CDR3 runs to 13 residues. CDR3 coding DNA: TGTGCCAGTAGTTACAGGGCCTCCTACGAGCAGTACTTC. It is translated as CASSYRASYEQYF.

This clone showed up just a few times. The CDR3 sequence: CASSAGTGTFF. DNA for the CDR3: TGTGCCAGCTCAGCCGGGACAGGGACGTTCTTC. The chain couples TRBV6-5 to TRBJ2-1; 9 nucleotides line up with TRBD1. CDR3 size: 11 residues. After removal of 8 bases from V and 15 bases from J, the junction contained 8 bases not matched to a gene. Per germline, CDR1 MNHEY and CDR2 SVGAGI.

This clone was seen more than once but under ten times. The chain carries TRBV10-3 and TRBJ2-7; a possible D gene is TRBD2 (6 bases). The germline V and J ends were trimmed by 0 bases and 2 bases, with 17 bases remaining between them. This CDR3 spans 17 amino acids. Per germline, CDR1 ENHRY and CDR2 SYGVKD. In DNA form, the CDR3 reads TGTGCCATCAGTGAGTCGGGGTTGAGGGAGGCTCCCTACGAGCAGTACTTC. It encodes CAISESGLREAPYEQYF.

This chain links TRBV18 with TRBJ2-5; 12 nucleotides line up with TRBD1. The CDR3 totals 15 residues. Trimming at V came to 2 bases and at J to 3 bases, leaving 1 base not matched to a gene. Germline V CDR1 and CDR2: KGHSH, LQKENI. CDR3 region: CASSPGTGGKETQYF. CDR3 bases: TGTGCCAGCTCACCAGGGACAGGGGGCAAAGAGACCCAGTACTTC.

For this clone: One end of the junction varies from germline; a read error may be responsible. The same CDR3 also results from other DNA sequences found in this sample. The chain joins TRBV5-1 to TRBJ1-1, with D uncertain. CDR1 SGHRS and CDR2 YFSETQ come from the germline V gene. The CDR3 sequence is 14 residues long. The CDR3 nucleotides are TGCGCCAGCAGCCAAGGACTGGTGAACACTGAGGCTTTCTTT. Translation: CASSQGLVNTEAFF.

This rearrangement joins TRBV29-1 to TRBJ2-3; no clear D gene. V shed 5 bases and J shed 1 base, with 13 bases lying between them. CDR3 size: 14 residues. Germline assignment: CDR1 SQVTM and CDR2 ANQGSEA. The CDR3: CSVYNLAGTDTQYF. The CDR3 DNA sequence: TGCAGCGTTTATAATCTGGCCGGCACAGATACGCAGTATTTT.

The chain combines TRBV5-4 with TRBJ2-5, with D unresolved. The end of the DNA aligns better with TRBJ2-7, so the J call may be wrong. The CDR3 totals 15 residues. Per germline, CDR1 SGHNT and CDR2 YYREEE (reference sequence). This CDR3 reads CASSLVGRVSYEQYF. The CDR3 DNA follows: TGTGCCAGCAGCCTTGTGGGCCGAGTGTCCTACGAGCAGTACTTC.

CDR3 in amino acids: CASSPRKGATNDEQFF. For the CDR3, the DNA is TGTGCCAGTAGTCCAAGAAAGGGGGCAACGAACGATGAGCAGTTCTTC. The V gene is TRBV19, the J gene TRBJ2-1; 7 positions agree with TRBD1. J gave up 8 bases and V 5 bases, and 15 bases lay outside the gene matches. The CDR3 runs 16 residues. Germline CDR1 LNHDA, CDR2 SQIVND (reference sequence).

This clone appeared a few times. The V gene is TRBV5-1, the J gene TRBJ1-3; unclear D gene. With 4 bases removed from V and 1 base from J, the gap between germline ends came to 9 bases. Germline V gives CDR1 SGHRS, CDR2 YFSETQ. This CDR3 has 14 residues. CDR3 protein: CASSPGKSGNTIYF. In DNA, the CDR3 is TGCGCCAGCAGCCCCGGGAAATCTGGAAACACCATATATTTT.

The genes are TRBV5-1 and TRBJ2-1; D is unclear. This CDR3 contains 15 residues. The germline CDR1 and CDR2 sequences are SGHRS and YFSETQ. V was clipped by 3 bases and J by 0 bases, with 10 bases between them. The DNA of the CDR3 is TGCGCCAGCAGCTCCGGTAGAAGCTCCTACAATGAGCAGTTCTTC. Its protein is CASSSGRSSYNEQFF.

V gene TRBV7-2 combines with J gene TRBJ1-2, with 8 bases lining up with TRBD1. After removal of 6 bases from V and 8 bases from J, the junction contained 5 bases not matched to a gene. Germline CDR1 reads SGHTA; CDR2 reads FQGNSA. The CDR3 has 12 residues. The CDR3 DNA reads as TGTGCCAGCAGTTCAGGGGGCGTCGGCTACACCTTC. Residues: CASSSGGVGYTF.

The J gene is TRBJ1-5, the V gene TRBV7-2; 12 positions match TRBD1. The germline gives CDR1 SGHTA, CDR2 FQGNSA. This CDR3 comprises 16 residues. With V trimmed by 5 bases and J by 7 bases, 9 bases remained unmatched. Here the CDR3 reads CASSLPRGTGGQPQHF. The CDR3 bases are TGTGCCAGCAGCCTCCCCCGTGGGACAGGGGGCCAGCCCCAGCATTTT. Full variable domain (missing parts from reference TRBV7-2 and TRBJ1-5): GAGVSQSPSNKVTEKGKDVELRCDPISGHTALYWYRQSLGQGLEFLIYFQGNSAPDKSGLPSDRFSAERTGGSVSTLTIQRTQQEDSAVYLCASSLPRGTGGQPQHFGDGTRLSIL.

This clone came up a few times. This sequence joins TRBV21-1 and TRBJ2-6; TRBD2, the table's D call, lacks a check against the DNA. TRBV21-1 is described as a pseudogene. The CDR3 runs to 16 residues. The CDR3 is CASSKVEGDGANVLTF. The CDR3 DNA is TGTGCCAGCAGCAAAGTAGAGGGCGATGGGGCCAACGTCCTGACTTTC.

V gene TRBV2 combines with J gene TRBJ1-5; D perhaps matches TRBD1 (5 bases). Trimming took off 7 bases at V and 5 bases at J, with 12 bases between the two ends. The CDR3 loop spans 13 amino acids. CDR1 is SNHLY, CDR2 FYNNEI, per germline. CDR3 region: CASTPGLDQPQHF. In DNA, the CDR3 is TGTGCCAGCACCCCAGGGCTAGATCAGCCCCAGCATTTT.

CDR3 region: CANMVGGVSGNTIYF. The CDR3 coding sequence is TGTGCCAACATGGTGGGGGGGGTCTCTGGAAACACCATATATTTT. This chain connects TRBV7-2 to TRBJ1-3; weak D call: TRBD1 (5 bases). Germline values: CDR1 SGHTA, CDR2 FQGNSA. This CDR3 is 15 amino acids long. The V and J ends lost 10 bases and 0 bases respectively, with 16 bases between them. Combining the CDR3 with reference TRBV7-2 and TRBJ1-3 gives the whole variable domain GAGVSQSPSNKVTEKGKDVELRCDPISGHTALYWYRQSLGQGLEFLIYFQGNSAPDKSGLPSDRFSAERTGGSVSTLTIQRTQQEDSAVYLCANMVGGVSGNTIYFGEGSWLTVV.

This clone was recorded a few times. The rearrangement uses TRBV5-3 and TRBJ1-2; D gene uncertain. TRBV5-3 is identified as an open reading frame with a role that is uncertain. The CDR3 runs to 13 residues. Trimming removed 2 bases from V and 4 bases from J, with 9 bases in between. The DNA for the CDR3 is TGTGCCAGAAGCTTTGGAGGGAGCTATGGCTACACCTTC. This translates into CARSFGGSYGYTF.

Regarding this clone: One end of the junction is discordant with germline, which a read error may explain. The V and J genes are TRBV7-9 and TRBJ2-4; maybe TRBD1 (6 bases). CDR1 and CDR2 (germline): SEHNR, FQNEAQ (reference sequence). The CDR3 has 13 residues. The CDR3 DNA sequence: TGTGCCATCTCGGACAGAGCCAAAAACGTTCAGTACTTC. Its translation is CAISDRAKNVQYF.

The chain has TRBV4-1 and TRBJ1-2; the match to TRBD1 covers 7 bases. The V and J ends lost 5 bases and 4 bases, in that order; junction bases with no gene match: 13. The CDR3 covers 16 residues. CDR1 and CDR2 from the germline V gene are MGHRA and YSYEKL. The CDR3 bases are TGCGCCAGCAGCGGGGTAGGAGGGACAGAGACCTATGGCTACACCTTC. Residues: CASSGVGGTETYGYTF.